What follows are 19 T cell receptor beta chains derived from one specimen sequenced in a study of vaccination and CD4 T cells after COVID-19. Researchers used the Oncomine TCR Beta short-read assay to sequence DNA from cultured CD4+ T cells. TCRdb called the PCR reads again in MiXCR, with one record for every CDR3 protein. The sample lists more than 9,500 distinct CDR3 sequences; 65% to 80% were seen once. Sample treatment: approximately 10-day PBMC culture with coronavirus spike peptide pools or control peptides (ViraFEST assay). These TCRs' antigens remain unknown. Sequenced material: CD4+ T cells from blood, cultured in vitro. The receptors originated from a human donor who had recovered from COVID-19.

The gene calls are TRBV29-1 and TRBJ1-1, with D unresolved. The CDR3 length is 13 residues. Germline assignment: CDR1 SQVTM and CDR2 ANQGSEA. V was shortened by 2 bases and J by 1 base, with 8 bases between the two germline ends. CDR3 sequence: CSVERQENTEAFF. The DNA for the CDR3 is TGCAGCGTTGAAAGGCAGGAGAACACTGAAGCTTTCTTT.

The J gene is TRBJ2-4, the V gene TRBV6-1; 9 bases match TRBD1. CDR1 is MNHNS, CDR2 SASEGT, per germline. The CDR3 spans 19 residues. V shed 0 bases and J 2 bases; nucleotides not matched to a gene: 11. In DNA form, the CDR3 reads TGTGCCAGCAGTGAAGCGAGGACAGGGGCATTGTCTTCCAAAAACATTCAGTACTTC. The encoded protein is CASSEARTGALSSKNIQYF.

This clonotype was recorded a few times. The chain recombines TRBV7-8 with TRBJ1-6, with D perhaps TRBD1 (5 bases). Germline loops: CDR1 SGHVS, CDR2 FQNEAQ. The CDR3 runs to 19 residues. The V end lost 5 bases, the J end lost 0 bases, and 20 bases lay between the germline ends. In DNA form, the CDR3 reads TGTGCCAGCAGCGGGACTGGGGGACTCAAGAGCTCCTATAATTCACCCCTCCACTTT. Protein product: CASSGTGGLKSSYNSPLHF.

The rearrangement uses TRBV7-6 and TRBJ1-5; D gene ambiguous. V was shortened by 0 bases and J by 5 bases, with 8 bases between the two germline ends. Germline CDR1 is SGHVS and CDR2 is FNYEAQ. This CDR3 contains 14 residues. CDR3 nucleotide sequence: TGTGCCAGCAGCTTAGCAGGAGCGGATCAGCCCCAGCATTTT. Residues: CASSLAGADQPQHF.

This chain uses TRBV5-5 with TRBJ2-5; a possible D gene is TRBD1 (6 bases). V was shortened by 0 bases and J by 3 bases, with 12 bases between the two germline ends. CDR3 length: 15 residues. Germline values: CDR1 SGHKS, CDR2 YYEKEE (reference sequence). Here the CDR3 DNA reads TGTGCCAGCAGCTTGGGAGTAGGGGGTGAAGAGACCCAGTACTTC. It yields the protein CASSLGVGGEETQYF.

V usage is TRBV7-3 and J usage is TRBJ2-3, with 7 bases lining up with TRBD1. The germline V gene encodes CDR1 SGHTA and CDR2 FQGTGA. The J segment lost 0 bases and the V segment lost 5 bases, leaving 8 bases of the junction unmatched. This CDR3 contains 16 residues. This chain's CDR3 is CASSPRDRTSTDTQYF. The CDR3 region has the DNA TGTGCCAGCAGCCCAAGGGACAGAACTAGCACAGATACGCAGTATTTT.

The chain recombines TRBV6-1 with TRBJ1-5; perhaps TRBD1 as D (5 bases). Per germline, CDR1 MNHNS and CDR2 SASEGT. The CDR3 contains 13 residues. The V gene lost 7 bases and the J gene lost 4 bases, with 11 bases spanning the gap. The CDR3 DNA reads as TGTGCCAGCAAAGCGCAGGGAAATCAGCCCCAGCATTTT. Encoded protein: CASKAQGNQPQHF.

Here the CDR3 reads CASSMSSGTHEQFF. The CDR3 DNA follows: TGTGCCAGTAGTATGTCTAGCGGGACACATGAGCAGTTCTTC. The V and J genes are TRBV19 and TRBJ2-1, with TRBD2 identical over 9 bases. Germline trimming cut 3 bases from V and 8 bases from J; bases unmatched to any gene: 5. This CDR3 region has 14 residues. The germline V gene has CDR1 LNHDA and CDR2 SQIVND (reference sequence).

Here the CDR3 DNA reads TGCACCAGCAGCCAACACAGAAAACCTAGCAATCAGCCCCAGCATTTT. It specifies CTSSQHRKPSNQPQHF. J is TRBJ1-5 and V is TRBV1. TRBV1 is labeled a pseudogene. This CDR3 is 16 amino acids long.

The chain carries TRBV7-9 and TRBJ1-6, with D perhaps TRBD1 (5 bases). The CDR3 loop spans 15 amino acids. The germline V gene encodes CDR1 SEHNR and CDR2 FQNEAQ (reference sequence). V was clipped by 0 bases and J by 9 bases, with 12 bases between them. As DNA, the CDR3 is TGTGCCAGCAGCTTAGCGGGGCTTGGGGGTTCACCCCTCCACTTT. This encodes CASSLAGLGGSPLHF. Full variable domain (missing parts from reference TRBV7-9 and TRBJ1-6): DTGVSQNPRHKITKRGQNVTFRCDPISEHNRLYWYRQTLGQGPEFLTYFQNEAQLEKSRLLSDRFSAERPKGSFSTLEIQRTEQGDSAMYLCASSLAGLGGSPLHFGNGTRLTVT.

The chain uses TRBV20-1 and TRBJ2-5; 7 nucleotides line up with TRBD2. The CDR3 runs 15 residues. Germline V lookup: CDR1 DFQATT, CDR2 SNEGSKA (reference sequence). J lost 3 bases, V lost 2 bases, and 9 bases had no gene match. For the CDR3, the DNA is TGCAGTGCTAGACTAGCGGCGGTAGGGGAAGAGACCCAGTACTTC. Translated, it gives CSARLAAVGEETQYF.

This chain links TRBV2 with TRBJ2-6, with TRBD1 matching 8 bases. The trim removed 7 bases at V and 0 bases at J, leaving 5 bases unmatched. The CDR3 is 16 amino acids. The germline CDR1 and CDR2 sequences are SNHLY and FYNNEI. This CDR3 is CASKEGQVSGANVLTF. For the CDR3, the DNA is TGTGCCAGCAAGGAGGGACAGGTCTCTGGGGCCAACGTCCTGACTTTC. Full variable domain (rest looked up from reference TRBV2 and TRBJ2-6): EPEVTQTPSHQVTQMGQEVILRCVPISNHLYFYWYRQILGQKVEFLVSFYNNEISEKSEIFDDQFSVERPDGSNFTLKIRSTKLEDSAMYFCASKEGQVSGANVLTFGAGSRLTVL.

The genes are TRBV7-2 and TRBJ1-5, with a weak D call TRBD1 (5 bases). CDR3 size: 14 residues. V lost 3 bases and J lost 3, with 9 bases in between. Germline assignment: CDR1 SGHTA and CDR2 FQGNSA. CDR3 amino acids: CASSLGLNNQPQHF. Written as DNA, the CDR3 is TGTGCCAGCAGCTTGGGACTGAACAATCAGCCCCAGCATTTT.

This chain links TRBV11-1 with TRBJ2-2; the match to TRBD1 covers 9 bases. V lost 3 bases and J lost 5; bases outside the gene matches: 7. CDR3 length equals 16 residues. The germline gives CDR1 SGHAT, CDR2 FQDESV (reference sequence). The CDR3 loop is CASSFSRDRVTGELFF. In DNA, the CDR3 is TGTGCCAGCAGCTTTTCTCGGGACAGGGTGACCGGGGAGCTGTTTTTT.

The chain couples TRBV11-2 to TRBJ1-6, with D unclear. This CDR3 has 14 amino acids. Germline assignment: CDR1 SGHAT and CDR2 FQNNGV. Trimming cost V 5 bases and J 5 bases, with 10 bases left between them. The CDR3 DNA reads TGTGCCAGCAGCGTAATAGGGAATAATTCACCCCTCCACTTT. This translates into CASSVIGNNSPLHF.

V gene TRBV7-9 combines with J gene TRBJ2-1, with 9 bases matching TRBD2. Germline loops: CDR1 SEHNR, CDR2 FQNEAQ (reference sequence). The V gene end was trimmed by 1 base and the J gene end by 6 bases; junction bases not matched to a gene: 4. The CDR3 has 15 amino acids. The CDR3: CASSLGAGGANEQFF. CDR3 coding DNA: TGTGCCAGCAGCTTAGGAGCGGGGGGTGCCAATGAGCAGTTCTTC.

Remarks on this clonotype: A much larger clone lies a single base off, so this may be a read error. This chain joins TRBV6-2 or TRBV6-3 and TRBJ1-2, with D possibly matching TRBD1 (5 bases). CDR3 length equals 13 residues. The germline V gene has CDR1 MNHEY and CDR2 SVGEGT. Trimming cost V 2 bases and J 7 bases, with 11 bases left between them. This CDR3 is CASSYRGGSGYTF. The DNA for the CDR3 is TGTGCCAGCAGTTACCGCGGGGGGAGTGGCTACACCTTC.

The chain joins TRBV20-1 to TRBJ1-2; perhaps TRBD1 as D (5 bases). The germline V and J ends were trimmed by 3 bases and 5 bases, with 10 bases remaining between them. CDR1 DFQATT and CDR2 SNEGSKA come from the germline V gene (reference sequence). The CDR3 is 12 residues long. The CDR3 region has the DNA TGCAGTGCTAGCCCTCCAGGGTATGGCTACACCTTC. Translating gives CSASPPGYGYTF.

This clonotype was found once. The CDR3 DNA follows: TGTGCCAGCAGTTTACCCGTCATTTTGGCAGCGCGAGGGAATCAGCCCCAGCATTTT. It is translated as CASSLPVILAARGNQPQHF. The V gene is TRBV28, the J gene TRBJ1-5; D is ambiguous. Germline V gene data show CDR1 as MDHEN and CDR2 as SYDVKM. The CDR3 spans 19 residues. V shed 2 bases and J shed 4 bases, with 24 bases lying between them.